The 22 T cell receptor beta chains below all came from one sample that was sequenced in a study of blood T cell repertoires in COVID-19. This table comes from immunoSEQ multiplex PCR, and its TCRdb copy is limited to in-frame clones, with some not included. The sample records 450,000 or so clones, around nine tenths being singletons. Sequencing input: peripheral blood. The origin of the receptors is a man between 18 and 35 years old with COVID-19, enrolled during active disease.

This chain uses TRBV30 with TRBJ2-5; 13 bases match TRBD2. Germline V gene sequence: CDR1 GTSNPN, CDR2 SVGIG (reference sequence). The junction had 1 base not matched to a gene; V was cut back by 1 base and J by 5 bases. This CDR3 contains 14 residues. This CDR3 is CAWSGTSGSETQYF. The CDR3 coding sequence is TGTGCCTGGAGTGGGACTAGCGGGAGTGAGACCCAGTACTTC.

The chain combines TRBV19 with TRBJ2-2, with TRBD2 matching 8 bases. CDR3 length equals 17 residues. Per germline, CDR1 LNHDA and CDR2 SQIVND (reference sequence). The ends lost 1 base at V and 9 bases at J; junction bases unmatched: 13. The CDR3 spells CASSIGSGTAGERELFF. CDR3 DNA: TGTGCCAGTAGTATAGGTAGCGGGACCGCCGGTGAGAGGGAGCTGTTTTTT.

V usage is TRBV3-1 (or the pseudogene TRBV3-2) and J usage is TRBJ2-7; weak D call: TRBD2 (6 bases). The CDR3 is made up of 15 amino acids. Trimming stripped 2 bases from V and 3 bases from J, with 14 bases between. Germline CDR1 reads LGHDT; CDR2 reads YNNKEL (reference sequence). The CDR3 loop is CASSQLRDSYYEQYF. The CDR3 DNA reads TGTGCCAGCAGCCAACTCCGGGACTCCTACTACGAGCAGTACTTC.

V usage is TRBV6-5 and J usage is TRBJ2-2; D is unclear. Germline CDR1 MNHEY, CDR2 SVGAGI. Trimming removed 6 bases from V and 13 bases from J, with 15 bases in between. CDR3 size: 12 residues. CDR3: CASSSPPSGLFF. Written as DNA, the CDR3 is TGTGCCAGCAGCTCCCCTCCGTCGGGGCTGTTTTTT.

A single count supports this clone. The chain combines TRBV14 with TRBJ1-6; possible D gene TRBD1, 6 bases. The CDR3 contains 16 residues. The germline V gene encodes CDR1 SGHDN and CDR2 FVKESK. Between the trimmed V and J ends, which lost 4 bases and 2 bases, there was a span of 12 bases. The CDR3 DNA reads TGTGCCAGCAGCCCCACAGGGATCCCCTATAATTCACCCCTCCACTTT. Amino acids: CASSPTGIPYNSPLHF. Variable domain in full (rest from reference TRBV14 and TRBJ1-6): EAGVTQFPSHSVIEKGQTVTLRCDPISGHDNLYWYRRVMGKEIKFLLHFVKESKQDESGMPNNRFLAERTGGTYSTLKVQPAELEDSGVYFCASSPTGIPYNSPLHFGNGTRLTVT.

V gene TRBV11-2 combines with J gene TRBJ2-2; 7 nucleotides match TRBD2. Germline lookup yields CDR1 SGHAT and CDR2 FQNNGV. The trim removed 2 bases at V and 7 bases at J, leaving 4 bases unmatched. This CDR3 contains 14 residues. CDR3 region: CASSLRREIGELFF. The DNA for the CDR3 is TGTGCCAGCAGCTTACGGCGGGAGATCGGGGAGCTGTTTTTT.

The chain carries TRBV24-1 and TRBJ2-3; TRBD1 might be the D (5 bases). V was trimmed by 3 bases and J by 7 bases, leaving 16 bases between them. CDR3 size: 15 residues. Germline CDR1 KGHDR, CDR2 SFDVKD. CDR3 amino acids: CATSDAADTTHTQYF. The CDR3 region has the DNA TGTGCCACCAGTGATGCCGCGGACACCACGCATACGCAGTATTTT.

This chain joins TRBV29-1 and TRBJ2-1; TRBD2 matches at 12 bases. The CDR3 length is 15 residues. Germline V gene sequence: CDR1 SQVTM, CDR2 ANQGSEA. V shed 4 bases, J shed 9 bases, and the junction held 10 bases outside the gene matches. The CDR3 reads CSVARLAGVGPEQFF. The CDR3 nucleotides are TGCAGCGTTGCCAGACTAGCGGGAGTCGGACCTGAGCAGTTCTTC.

V is TRBV12-3 or TRBV12-4 and J is TRBJ2-7; a weak D match, TRBD1 (5 bases). The V end lost 2 bases, the J end lost 4 bases, and 6 bases lay between the germline ends. The CDR3 runs 12 residues. The CDR3 sequence: CASSLRQYEQYF. The CDR3 nucleotides are TGTGCCAGCAGTTTACGACAGTACGAGCAGTACTTC.

The chain carries TRBV11-2 and TRBJ1-3, with 12 bases identical to TRBD1. The junction had 5 bases not matched to a gene; V was cut back by 4 bases and J by 1 base. CDR1 SGHAT and CDR2 FQNNGV come from the germline V gene. The CDR3 covers 17 residues. CDR3: CASSYPGQGASGNTIYF. In DNA form, the CDR3 reads TGTGCCAGCAGCTATCCGGGACAGGGGGCGTCTGGAAACACCATATATTTT.

The V and J genes are TRBV18 and TRBJ1-6; the D gene is possibly TRBD1 (6 bases). CDR3 length equals 15 residues. Between the trimmed V and J ends, which lost 3 bases and 8 bases, there was a span of 14 bases. Germline V gene data show CDR1 as KGHSH and CDR2 as LQKENI. The CDR3 DNA reads as TGTGCCAGCTCACCCAAACAGGGTTCTCATTCACCCCTCCACTTT. The encoded protein is CASSPKQGSHSPLHF.

This clone was seen a single time. This chain links TRBV5-1 with TRBJ2-7, with 10 nucleotides matching TRBD2. This CDR3 has 16 amino acids. J was trimmed by 2 bases and V by 0 bases; bases with no gene match: 5. CDR1 is SGHRS and CDR2 is YFSETQ in the germline V gene. The CDR3 region has the DNA TGCGCCAGCAGCTTGGCCTCCCTAGCGGGAGCCTACGAGCAGTACTTC. Translated: CASSLASLAGAYEQYF. The full variable domain, rest sourced from reference TRBV5-1 and TRBJ2-7, is KAGVTQTPRYLIKTRGQQVTLSCSPISGHRSVSWYQQTPGQGLQFLFEYFSETQRNKGNFPGRFSGRQFSNSRSEMNVSTLELGDSALYLCASSLASLAGAYEQYFGPGTRLTVT.

The CDR3 loop reads CASSSWASGREEQYF. For the CDR3, the DNA is TGTGCCAGTAGTAGCTGGGCTAGCGGGAGGGAAGAGCAGTACTTC. The rearrangement uses TRBV19 and TRBJ2-7, with 12 bases aligning to TRBD2. This CDR3 contains 15 residues. The germline CDR1 and CDR2 sequences are LNHDA and SQIVND (reference sequence). V dropped 4 bases and J dropped 7; count of bases not matched to a gene: 8.

V and J are TRBV19 and TRBJ2-7; 9 positions agree with TRBD1. This CDR3 is built from 14 residues. Germline CDR1 reads LNHDA; CDR2 reads SQIVND (reference sequence). The junction had 6 bases not matched to a gene; V was cut back by 5 bases and J by 4 bases. CDR3 sequence reads: CASSDGTGMYEQYF. For the CDR3, the DNA is TGTGCCAGTAGTGACGGGACAGGGATGTACGAGCAGTACTTC.

This clone was seen a single time. The chain uses TRBV2 and TRBJ1-5; D remains ambiguous. The ends were cut back, 3 bases at V and 1 base at J, with 4 bases in the middle. Germline-derived CDR1 and CDR2 are SNHLY and FYNNEI. The CDR3 spans 13 residues. CDR3 in DNA: TGTGCCAGCAGTGACGTCAGCAATCAGCCCCAGCATTTT. This sequence encodes CASSDVSNQPQHF.

The chain combines TRBV7-2 with TRBJ2-3; a possible D gene is TRBD2 (6 bases). The CDR3 length is 14 residues. Between the trimmed V and J ends, which lost 1 base and 4 bases, there was a span of 9 bases. Per the germline V gene, CDR1 is SGHTA and CDR2 is FQGNSA. This CDR3 is CASSLGAGSDTQYF. In DNA form, the CDR3 reads TGTGCCAGCAGCTTAGGGGCGGGATCAGATACGCAGTATTTT.

This sequence joins TRBV5-1 and TRBJ2-3; D not resolved. The CDR3 is 15 residues long. V lost 0 bases, J lost 0 bases, and 8 bases lay in between. CDR1 is SGHRS and CDR2 is YFSETQ in the germline V gene. The CDR3 sequence is CASSLGGSSTDTQYF. The CDR3 nucleotides are TGCGCCAGCAGCTTGGGCGGTTCTAGCACAGATACGCAGTATTTT.

This clone was seen a handful of times. The chain couples TRBV19 to TRBJ2-1; 8 bases align to TRBD2. With V trimmed by 2 bases and J by 10 bases, 4 bases remained unmatched. Germline assignment: CDR1 LNHDA and CDR2 SQIVND (reference sequence). The CDR3 sequence is 13 residues long. For the CDR3, the DNA is TGTGCCAGTAGTATATCTCGGACTAGCGAGCAGTTCTTC. Its translation: CASSISRTSEQFF.

The chain uses TRBV2 and TRBJ2-7; D perhaps matches TRBD1 (6 bases). The CDR3 spans 14 residues. V gave up 5 bases and J gave up 2 bases, with 13 bases separating them. Per germline, CDR1 SNHLY and CDR2 FYNNEI. Written as DNA, the CDR3 is TGTGCCAGCAGTAGACTTCCAGGGGCCTACGAGCAGTACTTC. This sequence encodes CASSRLPGAYEQYF.

The J gene is TRBJ2-1, the V gene TRBV19; 10 nucleotides align to TRBD2. The CDR3 is made up of 15 amino acids. V dropped 8 bases and J dropped 4; count of bases not matched to a gene: 8. The germline V gene encodes CDR1 LNHDA and CDR2 SQIVND (reference sequence). The CDR3 spells CASDSLSGGYNEQFF. The CDR3 DNA reads TGTGCCAGTGACTCCCTTAGCGGGGGGTACAATGAGCAGTTCTTC.

In this sample, this clone turned up a few times. The chain combines TRBV19 with TRBJ2-2; 10 bases match TRBD1. V shed 4 bases and J 6 bases; nucleotides not matched to a gene: 5. Germline-derived CDR1 and CDR2 are LNHDA and SQIVND (reference sequence). CDR3 length: 15 amino acids. This CDR3 reads CASSTGTGEPGELFF. The CDR3 nucleotides read TGTGCCAGTAGTACCGGGACAGGGGAACCCGGGGAGCTGTTTTTT.

The chain recombines TRBV7-9 with TRBJ1-4; a possible D gene is TRBD1 (5 bases). This CDR3 has 15 residues. The V gene's germline CDR1 is SEHNR and CDR2 FQNEAQ (reference sequence). Trimming took off 1 base at V and 4 bases at J, with 10 bases between the two ends. In DNA, the CDR3 is TGTGCCAGCAGCTTAGGGGCAGGGAATAATGAAAAACTGTTTTTT. Its protein is CASSLGAGNNEKLFF.